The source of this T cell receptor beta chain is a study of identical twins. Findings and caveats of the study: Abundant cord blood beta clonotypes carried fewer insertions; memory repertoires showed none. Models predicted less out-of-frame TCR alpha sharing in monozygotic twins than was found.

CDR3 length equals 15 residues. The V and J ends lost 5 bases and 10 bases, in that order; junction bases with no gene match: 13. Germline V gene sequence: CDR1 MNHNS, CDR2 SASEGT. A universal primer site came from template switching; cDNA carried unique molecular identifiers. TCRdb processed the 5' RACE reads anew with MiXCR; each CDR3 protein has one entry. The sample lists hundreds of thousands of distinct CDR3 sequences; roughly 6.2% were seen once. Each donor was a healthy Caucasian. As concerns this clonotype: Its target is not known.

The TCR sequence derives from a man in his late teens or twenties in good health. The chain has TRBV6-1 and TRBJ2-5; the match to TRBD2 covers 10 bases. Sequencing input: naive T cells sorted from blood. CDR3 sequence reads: CASSPGLADTRGQYF. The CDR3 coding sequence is TGTGCCAGCAGTCCAGGACTAGCGGATACAAGAGGCCAGTACTTC.